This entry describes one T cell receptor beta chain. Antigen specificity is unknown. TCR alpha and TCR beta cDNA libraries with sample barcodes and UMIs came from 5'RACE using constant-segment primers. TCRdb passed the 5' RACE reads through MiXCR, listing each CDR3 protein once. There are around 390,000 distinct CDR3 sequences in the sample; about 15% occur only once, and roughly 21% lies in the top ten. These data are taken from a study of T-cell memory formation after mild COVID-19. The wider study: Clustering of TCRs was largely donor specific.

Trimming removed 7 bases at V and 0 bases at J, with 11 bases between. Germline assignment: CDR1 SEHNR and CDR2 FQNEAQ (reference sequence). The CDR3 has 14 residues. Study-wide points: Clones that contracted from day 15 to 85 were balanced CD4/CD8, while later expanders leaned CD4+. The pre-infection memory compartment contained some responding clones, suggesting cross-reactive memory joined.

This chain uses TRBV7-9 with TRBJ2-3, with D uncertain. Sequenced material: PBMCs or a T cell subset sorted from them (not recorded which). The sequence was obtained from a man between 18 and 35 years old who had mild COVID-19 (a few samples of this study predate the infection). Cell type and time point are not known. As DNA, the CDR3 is TGTGCCAGCAAGGGCCGCCTTAGCACAGATACGCAGTATTTT. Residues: CASKGRLSTDTQYF.